These 25 T cell receptor beta chains originate from one sample sequenced in a study of beta chain features in type 1 diabetes. The study reverse transcribed the entire isolated RNA, so it sequenced expressed TCRB transcripts. Here immunoSEQ multiplex PCR was the method, and the copy in TCRdb shows in-frame clones only, minus some. The sample includes roughly 240,000 clones, around an eighth of them seen just once. Sequencing was carried out using naive CD4+ T cells from blood. The receptor set was obtained from a woman between 40 and 50 years old in good health.

V is TRBV27 and J is TRBJ2-5; a weak D match, TRBD2 (6 bases). There are 15 residues in the CDR3. V lost 4 bases and J lost 3, with 15 bases in between. Germline lookup yields CDR1 MNHEY and CDR2 SMNVEV (reference sequence). The CDR3 here is CASSWEWGEEETQYF. In DNA form, the CDR3 reads TGTGCCAGCAGTTGGGAATGGGGGGAGGAAGAGACCCAGTACTTC.

This clone came up a few times. The chain links TRBV7-6 to TRBJ1-1; the D is unclear. Per the germline V gene, CDR1 is SGHVS and CDR2 is FNYEAQ. The CDR3 covers 13 residues. The V and J ends lost 5 bases and 8 bases respectively, with 15 bases between them. The CDR3 DNA reads TGTGCCAGCAGCCCGATCCTGCGGGGAGAAGCTTTCTTT. It is translated as CASSPILRGEAFF.

This clone was recorded a few times. The chain carries TRBV5-1 and TRBJ1-1; 9 positions match TRBD1. The V gene's germline CDR1 is SGHRS and CDR2 YFSETQ. V trimming: 0 bases; J trimming: 0 bases; junction bases outside the gene matches: 3. The CDR3 loop spans 16 amino acids. The CDR3 is CASSLGDRAVNTEAFF. CDR3 bases: TGCGCCAGCAGCTTGGGGGACAGGGCCGTGAACACTGAAGCTTTCTTT.

This clone turned up a few times. The J gene is TRBJ2-7, the V gene TRBV18; 8 bases fit TRBD1. This CDR3 region has 17 residues. Germline V gene sequence: CDR1 KGHSH, CDR2 LQKENI. With V trimmed by 1 base and J by 3 bases, 11 bases remained unmatched. As DNA, the CDR3 is TGTGCCAGCTCACCACGGAGCATCGGACAGGGAATCTACGAGCAGTACTTC. This codes for CASSPRSIGQGIYEQYF.

The rearrangement joins TRBV10-3 to TRBJ1-2, with TRBD1 as a possible D gene (5 bases). CDR1 ENHRY and CDR2 SYGVKD come from the germline V gene. With 6 bases removed from V and 8 bases from J, the gap between germline ends came to 10 bases. The CDR3 totals 11 residues. CDR3 sequence reads: CAIRGGDGYTF. CDR3 coding DNA: TGTGCCATCAGGGGGGGGGACGGCTACACCTTC.

The chain couples TRBV10-3 to TRBJ2-7, with D possibly being TRBD2 (6 bases). The CDR3 length is 19 residues. V gave up 7 bases and J gave up 3 bases, with 31 bases separating them. Per germline, CDR1 ENHRY and CDR2 SYGVKD. CDR3 sequence (DNA): TGTGCCATCAAGGTATCCTTGGGGTATTCGGACGGGAGCAACTACGAGCAGTACTTC. This gives the protein CAIKVSLGYSDGSNYEQYF.

The rearrangement joins TRBV21-1 to TRBJ1-5; the DNA was not used to check the table's D call, TRBD1. TRBV21-1 is listed as a pseudogene. The CDR3 is made up of 15 amino acids. The CDR3 bases are TGTGCCAGCAGCATACAAGTCATTGGCAATCAGCCCCAGCATTTT. Translated, it gives CASSIQVIGNQPQHF.

In its sample, this clone was seen a few times. This sample also contains other DNA sequences that code for the same CDR3. This rearrangement joins TRBV5-4 to TRBJ2-3; the D gene is possibly TRBD2 (5 bases). V dropped 0 bases and J dropped 1 base, with 6 bases sitting between them. CDR3 length: 14 amino acids. CDR1 is SGHNT, CDR2 YYREEE, per germline (reference sequence). This CDR3 reads CASSLAGGTDTQYF. Here the CDR3 DNA reads TGTGCCAGCAGCTTGGCCGGGGGCACAGATACGCAGTATTTT.

There are a few counts of this clone. The rearrangement uses TRBV7-9 and TRBJ1-1; D ambiguous. Germline V CDR1 and CDR2: SEHNR, FQNEAQ (reference sequence). Trimming left V 2 bases short and J 0 bases short, with 7 bases between. CDR3 length: 14 residues. CDR3 DNA: TGTGCCAGCAGCTTATCCGCAGTGAACACTGAAGCTTTCTTT. Protein: CASSLSAVNTEAFF.

The chain recombines TRBV5-1 with TRBJ1-2, with TRBD1 as a possible D gene (6 bases). CDR1 is SGHRS, CDR2 YFSETQ, per germline. The CDR3 has 11 residues. The CDR3 DNA sequence: TGCGCGCGGGGGCAGGAGTATGGCTACACCTTC. Translated: CARGQEYGYTF.

The chain combines TRBV6-4 with TRBJ1-1; maybe TRBD1 (5 bases). Looked up from germline, CDR1 is MRHNA and CDR2 is SNTAGT. V lost 2 bases to trimming and J lost 1 base, with 5 bases between them. The CDR3 length is 13 residues. The CDR3 protein is CASSDQGNTEAFF. DNA of the CDR3: TGTGCCAGCAGTGACCAGGGGAACACTGAAGCTTTCTTT.

This clone was seen a few times. The chain links TRBV7-6 to TRBJ2-7, with a weak D call TRBD1 (5 bases). The CDR3 is made up of 14 amino acids. Trimming left V 2 bases short and J 0 bases short, with 8 bases between. CDR1 is SGHVS and CDR2 is FNYEAQ in the germline V gene. The CDR3 reads CASSLQGFSYEQYF. The CDR3 region has the DNA TGTGCCAGCAGCTTACAGGGTTTCTCCTACGAGCAGTACTTC. Full variable domain (missing parts from reference TRBV7-6 and TRBJ2-7): GAGVSQSPRYKVTKRGQDVALRCDPISGHVSLYWYRQALGQGPEFLTYFNYEAQQDKSGLPNDRFSAERPEGSISTLTIQRTEQRDSAMYRCASSLQGFSYEQYFGPGTRLTVT.

This chain connects TRBV23-1 to TRBJ1-4; D is undetermined. TRBV23-1 is known as an ORF, though its function is uncertain. The CDR3 consists of 18 residues. The germline V and J ends were trimmed by 2 bases and 4 bases, with 20 bases remaining between them. CDR3 bases: TGCGCCAGCAGTCAAGAAACGGAGTTATCAGAAATTAATGAAAAACTGTTTTTT. Translation: CASSQETELSEINEKLFF.

This chain joins TRBV5-4 and TRBJ2-7; D remains ambiguous. The length of the CDR3 is 12 residues. With 1 base removed from V and 6 bases from J, the gap between germline ends came to 8 bases. Germline lookup yields CDR1 SGHNT and CDR2 YYREEE (reference sequence). CDR3 region: CASSLNGLEQYF. In DNA, the CDR3 is TGTGCCAGCAGCTTGAACGGTCTCGAGCAGTACTTC.

The table lists this clone with a few counts. In DNA form, the CDR3 reads TGTGCCAGCTCACCTATGACTGCAGGCTACACCTTC. Translation gives CASSPMTAGYTF. The chain couples TRBV18 to TRBJ1-2; D ambiguous. CDR3 size: 12 residues. The germline gives CDR1 KGHSH, CDR2 LQKENI. Trimming removed 3 bases at V and 8 bases at J, with 10 bases between.

V and J are TRBV2 and TRBJ2-7; TRBD1 matches 8 bases. The germline gives CDR1 SNHLY, CDR2 FYNNEI. With 4 bases clipped from V and 4 bases from J, the junction kept 3 bases outside the gene matches. CDR3 length: 13 amino acids. The CDR3 reads CASSVRTGYEQYF. The CDR3 coding sequence is TGTGCCAGCAGTGTGAGGACAGGGTACGAGCAGTACTTC. The variable domain in full, completed from reference TRBV2 and TRBJ2-7, reads EPEVTQTPSHQVTQMGQEVILRCVPISNHLYFYWYRQILGQKVEFLVSFYNNEISEKSEIFDDQFSVERPDGSNFTLKIRSTKLEDSAMYFCASSVRTGYEQYFGPGTRLTVT.

J is TRBJ2-7 and V is TRBV11-2; 9 nucleotides line up with TRBD2. V dropped 5 bases and J dropped 4; count of bases not matched to a gene: 9. Germline loops: CDR1 SGHAT, CDR2 FQNNGV. The CDR3 has 15 residues. CDR3 amino acids: CASSNPGLAPYEQYF. CDR3 in DNA: TGTGCCAGCAGCAACCCGGGACTAGCCCCTTACGAGCAGTACTTC.

CDR3 sequence (DNA): TGCGCCAGCAGCCTTGTCCAGCAAGAGACCCAGTACTTC. Encoded protein: CASSLVQQETQYF. The V gene is TRBV5-1, the J gene TRBJ2-5; D is unresolved. V was cut by 4 bases and J by 2 bases, with 9 bases left in between. The CDR3 totals 13 residues. Germline V gene data show CDR1 as SGHRS and CDR2 as YFSETQ.

This clone was seen more than once but under ten times. The chain has TRBV18 and TRBJ2-5, with 7 bases fitting TRBD2. Germline CDR1 reads KGHSH; CDR2 reads LQKENI. The CDR3 runs 15 residues. V trimming: 6 bases; J trimming: 3 bases; junction bases outside the gene matches: 10. The CDR3 is CASSPGAGSKETQYF. The CDR3, as DNA: TGTGCCAGCTCCCCTGGAGCGGGGTCGAAAGAGACCCAGTACTTC.

The V and J genes are TRBV9 and TRBJ2-3; 14 bases are shared with TRBD2. Per the germline V gene, CDR1 is SGDLS and CDR2 is YYNGEE. The trim removed 6 bases at V and 0 bases at J, leaving 6 bases unmatched. This CDR3 has 17 amino acids. The CDR3 DNA sequence: TGTGCCAGCAAAGGGACTAGCGGGGGAACTAGCACAGATACGCAGTATTTT. As protein: CASKGTSGGTSTDTQYF.

The chain is built from TRBV5-4 and TRBJ1-2; TRBD1 might be the D (6 bases). The CDR3 totals 14 residues. Per the germline V gene, CDR1 is SGHNT and CDR2 is YYREEE (reference sequence). V was shortened by 2 bases and J by 4 bases, with 12 bases between the two germline ends. The CDR3 loop is CASSLTGSGYGYTF. The CDR3 nucleotides are TGTGCCAGCAGCTTAACAGGGTCAGGCTATGGCTACACCTTC.

The chain joins TRBV4-1 to TRBJ2-3; D might be TRBD1 (6 bases). The CDR3 consists of 15 residues. The germline gives CDR1 MGHRA, CDR2 YSYEKL. Trimming cost V 4 bases and J 0 bases, with 11 bases left between them. The CDR3 reads CASSLDRSSTDTQYF. Here the CDR3 DNA reads TGCGCCAGCAGCCTGGACAGATCTAGCACAGATACGCAGTATTTT.

The chain is built from TRBV18 and TRBJ2-3; possible D gene TRBD2, 6 bases. The CDR3 is 15 amino acids. The V gene's germline CDR1 is KGHSH and CDR2 LQKENI. With 3 bases removed from V and 1 base from J, the gap between germline ends came to 11 bases. DNA of the CDR3: TGTGCCAGCTCACCCTCCGCGGGGCGCACAGATACGCAGTATTTT. Translated, it gives CASSPSAGRTDTQYF.

This clone has a handful of counts. The CDR3 DNA reads TGTGCCAGCGGAAGGACACCTAATAATGAAAAACTGTTTTTT. Amino acid sequence: CASGRTPNNEKLFF. The V call is TRBV6-5, the J call TRBJ1-4; a possible D gene is TRBD1 (5 bases). This CDR3 is built from 14 residues. The V gene's germline CDR1 is MNHEY and CDR2 SVGAGI. V was pared by 8 bases and J by 4 bases, with 14 bases between.

V gene TRBV11-2 combines with J gene TRBJ2-3; TRBD2 matches 12 bases. The length of the CDR3 is 16 residues. After removal of 5 bases from V and 1 base from J, the junction contained 4 bases not matched to a gene. Germline V gene data show CDR1 as SGHAT and CDR2 as FQNNGV. The CDR3 DNA reads as TGTGCCAGCAGCCCGTGGACTAGCGGGGGCACAGATACGCAGTATTTT. It translates to CASSPWTSGGTDTQYF.